Presented here are 22 T cell receptor beta chains from one specimen sequenced in a study of CD8 T cells in ankylosing spondylitis. TCRdb independently ran MiXCR on the 5' RACE reads; one entry per CDR3 protein. The sample lists 150,000 to 200,000 distinct CDR3 sequences, around 16% seen once, with approximately 7.8% in the top ten. Specimen: blood, either unsorted or a sorted T cell fraction (not recorded which). These receptors were collected from a male donor with ankylosing spondylitis or in good health (not recorded which).

The CDR3 nucleotides are TGTGCCTGGAGTAGGAGCTCTGGAAACACCATATATTTT. This encodes CAWSRSSGNTIYF. The V call is TRBV30, the J call TRBJ1-3, with D unclear. The CDR3 extends over 13 amino acids. V was trimmed by 2 bases and J by 0 bases, leaving 5 bases between them. CDR1 and CDR2 (germline): GTSNPN, SVGIG (reference sequence). The full variable domain, with the rest looked up from reference TRBV30 and TRBJ1-3, is SQTIHQWPATLVQPVGSPLSLECTVEGTSNPNLYWYRQAAGRGLQLLFYSVGIGQISSEVPQNLSASRPQDRQFILSSKKLLLSDSGFYLCAWSRSSGNTIYFGEGSWLTVV.

The rearrangement joins TRBV11-2 to TRBJ2-2; 11 nucleotides agree with TRBD2. Germline CDR1 and CDR2: SGHAT and FQNNGV. J was trimmed by 2 bases and V by 6 bases; bases with no gene match: 8. The CDR3 consists of 17 residues. The CDR3 region is CASSQTSGTINTGELFF. CDR3 sequence (DNA): TGTGCCAGCAGTCAGACTAGCGGGACAATCAACACCGGGGAGCTGTTTTTT.

This clonotype has a count of ten or more. The chain employs TRBV20-1 and TRBJ2-3; D gene ambiguous. CDR1 and CDR2 (germline): DFQATT, SNEGSKA (reference sequence). Trimming removed 3 bases from V and 0 bases from J, with 10 bases in between. The CDR3 loop spans 14 amino acids. CDR3 amino acids: CSASRRVSTDTQYF. Written as DNA, the CDR3 is TGCAGTGCTAGTCGCCGCGTCAGCACAGATACGCAGTATTTT.

V and J are TRBV5-1 and TRBJ2-2; TRBD2 might be the D (5 bases). V dropped 1 base and J dropped 2 bases, with 12 bases sitting between them. The CDR3 sequence is 16 residues long. CDR1 is SGHRS and CDR2 is YFSETQ in the germline V gene. This CDR3 is CASSLIPAVNTGELFF. CDR3 nucleotide sequence: TGCGCCAGCAGCTTGATACCAGCGGTAAACACCGGGGAGCTGTTTTTT.

Only a few counts were recorded for this clonotype. The J gene is TRBJ2-3, the V gene TRBV15; D unresolved. Germline-derived CDR1 and CDR2 are LNHNV and YYDKDF (reference sequence). This CDR3 is built from 13 residues. V was clipped by 1 base and J by 0 bases, with 2 bases between them. CDR3 bases: TGTGCCACCAGCAGAGGAAGCACAGATACGCAGTATTTT. Translation: CATSRGSTDTQYF. The full variable domain, rest sourced from reference TRBV15 and TRBJ2-3, is DAMVIQNPRYQVTQFGKPVTLSCSQTLNHNVMYWYQQKSSQAPKLLFHYYDKDFNNEADTPDNFQSRRPNTSFCFLDIRSPGLGDTAMYLCATSRGSTDTQYFGPGTRLTVL.

The sample holds many counts of this clonotype. V usage is TRBV28 and J usage is TRBJ2-2; D remains ambiguous. Germline V lookup: CDR1 MDHEN, CDR2 SYDVKM. Between the trimmed V and J ends, which lost 8 bases and 0 bases, there was a span of 4 bases. CDR3 length equals 12 residues. The chain's CDR3 is CASGANTGELFF. The CDR3 DNA follows: TGTGCCAGCGGGGCGAACACCGGGGAGCTGTTTTTT.

This clonotype was seen many times. This chain uses TRBV12-3 or TRBV12-4 with TRBJ2-3, with D perhaps TRBD1 (6 bases). The CDR3 sequence is 13 residues long. The germline V and J ends were trimmed by 4 bases and 3 bases, with 8 bases remaining between them. CDR3 sequence (DNA): TGTGCCAGCAGTTACGACAGGACAGATACGCAGTATTTT. Its translation is CASSYDRTDTQYF.

Many counts were recorded for this clonotype. The rearrangement links TRBV6-4 to TRBJ2-1; D remains unclear. Per the germline V gene, CDR1 is MRHNA and CDR2 is SNTAGT. V was cut by 5 bases and J by 5 bases, with 7 bases left in between. The CDR3 spans 12 residues. This chain's CDR3 is CASSTGNNEQFF. Here the CDR3 DNA reads TGTGCCAGCAGTACGGGCAACAATGAGCAGTTCTTC.

This clonotype was counted a few times. The chain couples TRBV30 to TRBJ2-1, with 7 bases identical to TRBD2. Germline-derived CDR1 and CDR2 are GTSNPN and SVGIG (reference sequence). The CDR3 is made up of 12 amino acids. V lost 5 bases to trimming and J lost 7 bases; unmatched junction nucleotides: 5. DNA for the CDR3: TGTGCCTGGCGACTAGCAAGGAATGAGCAGTTCTTC. Translated, it gives CAWRLARNEQFF.

The chain employs TRBV11-2 and TRBJ2-2, with D uncertain. The germline V gene encodes CDR1 SGHAT and CDR2 FQNNGV. V shed 5 bases and J shed 4 bases, with 8 bases lying between them. CDR3 length equals 13 residues. CDR3 nucleotides: TGTGCCAGCAGCGGGAAGGGCACCGGGGAGCTGTTTTTT. Protein sequence: CASSGKGTGELFF.

The rearrangement joins TRBV11-2 to TRBJ2-3; D gene uncertain. V shed 5 bases and J shed 2 bases, with 8 bases lying between them. Germline V gene lookup returns CDR1 SGHAT and CDR2 FQNNGV. This CDR3 has 13 amino acids. CDR3 in DNA: TGTGCCAGCAGCCCCTCTCACACAGATACGCAGTATTTT. It specifies CASSPSHTDTQYF.

This sequence joins TRBV5-1 and TRBJ2-5; TRBD2 aligns across 7 bases. The length of the CDR3 is 15 residues. V dropped 4 bases and J dropped 1; count of bases not matched to a gene: 7. Germline assignment: CDR1 SGHRS and CDR2 YFSETQ. The CDR3 protein is CASSLQRGGQETQYF. The CDR3, as DNA: TGCGCCAGCAGCCTACAGCGGGGCGGCCAAGAGACCCAGTACTTC.

The sample holds many counts of this clonotype. The genes are TRBV20-1 and TRBJ2-5, with TRBD2 identical over 13 bases. V was pared by 0 bases and J by 3 bases, with 1 base of the junction left unmatched. There are 15 residues in the CDR3. CDR1 DFQATT and CDR2 SNEGSKA come from the germline V gene (reference sequence). Here the CDR3 DNA reads TGCAGTGCTAGAGAGGGGACTAGCGGGAAAGAGACCCAGTACTTC. Protein sequence: CSAREGTSGKETQYF.

This clonotype came up many times. J is TRBJ2-5 and V is TRBV20-1; maybe TRBD1 (5 bases). Trimming left V 7 bases short and J 5 bases short, with 11 bases between. CDR1 DFQATT and CDR2 SNEGSKA come from the germline V gene (reference sequence). This CDR3 spans 11 amino acids. CDR3: CSGWGWETQYF. The CDR3 nucleotides are TGCAGTGGATGGGGCTGGGAGACCCAGTACTTC.

This clonotype occurred many times. The V and J genes are TRBV6-1 and TRBJ2-3, with 8 positions matching TRBD1. Germline V gives CDR1 MNHNS, CDR2 SASEGT. The CDR3 is made up of 13 amino acids. After removal of 6 bases from V and 2 bases from J, the junction contained 1 base not matched to a gene. The CDR3 loop is CASRTGVTDTQYF. The CDR3, as DNA: TGTGCCAGCAGGACAGGGGTCACAGATACGCAGTATTTT.

In this sample, this clonotype turned up once. This may come from a read error, since a much larger clone is one base off. The chain combines TRBV29-1 with TRBJ2-1; no clear D gene. This CDR3 has 12 residues. CDR1 SQVTM and CDR2 ANQGSEA come from the germline V gene. CDR3 DNA sequence: TGCAGCGTTCGTGTGCGTTACAATGGGCAGTTCTTC. Amino acid sequence: CSVRVRYNGQFF.

The chain combines TRBV5-1 with TRBJ2-7; maybe TRBD2 (5 bases). This CDR3 spans 12 amino acids. Trimming left V 6 bases short and J 1 base short, with 8 bases between. CDR1 and CDR2 (germline): SGHRS, YFSETQ. The CDR3 DNA reads as TGCGCCAGCACACGGGATTCCTACGAGCAGTACTTC. This gives the protein CASTRDSYEQYF.

V usage is TRBV5-1 and J usage is TRBJ2-1; D tentatively fits TRBD1 or TRBD2 (6 bases each). Germline assignment: CDR1 SGHRS and CDR2 YFSETQ. V lost 0 bases and J lost 9, with 19 bases in between. The CDR3 runs to 16 residues. Here the CDR3 reads CASSLEGGIQSIEQFF. CDR3 sequence (DNA): TGCGCCAGCAGCTTGGAGGGGGGAATCCAGTCAATTGAGCAGTTCTTC. Full variable domain (remainder filled in from reference TRBV5-1 and TRBJ2-1): KAGVTQTPRYLIKTRGQQVTLSCSPISGHRSVSWYQQTPGQGLQFLFEYFSETQRNKGNFPGRFSGRQFSNSRSEMNVSTLELGDSALYLCASSLEGGIQSIEQFFGPGTRLTVL.

This clonotype showed up just a few times. The chain recombines TRBV20-1 with TRBJ2-3; 9 bases map to TRBD1. Germline values: CDR1 DFQATT, CDR2 SNEGSKA (reference sequence). J was trimmed by 4 bases and V by 6 bases; bases with no gene match: 8. This CDR3 spans 14 amino acids. CDR3 in DNA: TGCAGTGCCGCCTCGACAGGGGGGGCAGATACGCAGTATTTT. Its protein is CSAASTGGADTQYF.

This clonotype came up many times. This chain links TRBV20-1 with TRBJ2-3; 7 bases agree with TRBD2. Per germline, CDR1 DFQATT and CDR2 SNEGSKA (reference sequence). This CDR3 is built from 11 residues. J gave up 5 bases and V 6 bases, and 2 bases lay outside the gene matches. CDR3 bases: TGCAGTGCCATAGCGGGAGATACGCAGTATTTT. Translation gives CSAIAGDTQYF.

There are many counts of this clonotype. This chain connects TRBV12-3 or TRBV12-4 to TRBJ2-3; 13 nucleotides align to TRBD2. After removal of 5 bases from V and 5 bases from J, the junction contained 7 bases not matched to a gene. This CDR3 contains 16 residues. As DNA, the CDR3 is TGTGCCAGCAGTCTTAGACTAGCGGGAGGTGTAGATACGCAGTATTTT. Its translation is CASSLRLAGGVDTQYF.

This clonotype was observed many times. The gene calls are TRBV5-1 and TRBJ1-1; 10 nucleotides match TRBD1. CDR3 length: 14 amino acids. Germline loops: CDR1 SGHRS, CDR2 YFSETQ. V was pared by 4 bases and J by 4 bases, with 4 bases of the junction left unmatched. As DNA, the CDR3 is TGCGCCAGCAGCACCCGGACAGGGGGCACTGAAGCTTTCTTT. As protein: CASSTRTGGTEAFF. The full variable domain, completed using reference TRBV5-1 and TRBJ1-1, is KAGVTQTPRYLIKTRGQQVTLSCSPISGHRSVSWYQQTPGQGLQFLFEYFSETQRNKGNFPGRFSGRQFSNSRSEMNVSTLELGDSALYLCASSTRTGGTEAFFGQGTRLTVV.